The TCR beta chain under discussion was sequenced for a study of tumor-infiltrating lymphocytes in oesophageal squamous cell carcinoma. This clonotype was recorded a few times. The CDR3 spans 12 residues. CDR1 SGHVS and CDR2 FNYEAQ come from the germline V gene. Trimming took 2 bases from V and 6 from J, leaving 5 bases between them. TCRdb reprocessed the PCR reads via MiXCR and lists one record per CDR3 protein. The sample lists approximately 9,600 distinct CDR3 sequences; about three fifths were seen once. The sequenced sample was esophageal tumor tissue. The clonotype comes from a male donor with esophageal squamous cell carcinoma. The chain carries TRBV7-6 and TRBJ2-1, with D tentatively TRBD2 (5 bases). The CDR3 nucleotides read TGTGCCAGCAGCTTAAGCGGCAATGAGCAGTTCTTC. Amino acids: CASSLSGNEQFF.